Listed here are 2 T cell receptor beta chains from one sample, sequenced in a study of CD8 T cells in Susac syndrome. With random hexamers, roughly 0.45 to 1 ug RNA was reverse transcribed. TCRdb fed the immunoSEQ multiplex PCR reads into MiXCR, producing one record per CDR3 protein. The sample lists roughly 180,000 distinct CDR3 sequences, roughly 94% seen once, with 0.085% to 0.13% in the top ten. Source material: CD4+ T cells from PBMCs. Receptor source: a human donor in good health.

The J gene is TRBJ2-1, the V gene TRBV3-1, with 12 bases matching TRBD2. Germline V gene sequence: CDR1 LGHDT, CDR2 YNNKEL (reference sequence). This CDR3 is built from 15 residues. The V segment lost 5 bases and the J segment 6 bases; nucleotides outside the gene matches: 5. CDR3 in amino acids: CASSEVTSGSNEQFF. In DNA, the CDR3 is TGTGCCAGCAGCGAGGTGACTAGCGGGAGCAATGAGCAGTTCTTC.

The V call is TRBV28, the J call TRBJ2-3; the D is unclear. Germline CDR1 is MDHEN and CDR2 is SYDVKM. V was cut by 5 bases and J by 0 bases, with 21 bases left in between. The CDR3 has 18 residues. As DNA, the CDR3 is TGTGCCAGCAGTCCCACCCGGTGGACCTTCACTAGCACAGATACGCAGTATTTT. This codes for CASSPTRWTFTSTDTQYF.